The rows below give T cell receptor beta chains drawn from one sample of a study of OX40 agonist ivuxolimab in advanced cancers. Sequenced by immunoSEQ multiplex PCR; TCRdb stores in-frame clones only, minus some. The table has roughly 56,000 clones, 87% seen once; the top ten hold 0.55% to 0.65%. The source was CD4+ or CD8+ T cells sorted from blood, collected in a trial of the OX40 agonist ivuxolimab. These receptors all stem from an adult with an advanced solid tumor such as melanoma, head and neck, liver or kidney cancer. Each CDR3 is given with its conserved first and last residue. Fields, in order: V gene, CDR3 length, clone size, J gene, CDR3 protein. Expanded clones are given a class, and other clones once, few, many or no size at all.

V gene: TRBV6-6
CDR3 length: 11
clone size: -
J gene: TRBJ2-7
CDR3 protein: CASSNNYEQYF

V gene: TRBV2
CDR3 length: 13
clone size: -
J gene: TRBJ2-1
CDR3 protein: CASKLAEYNEQFF

V gene: TRBV29-1
CDR3 length: 12
clone size: -
J gene: TRBJ2-2
CDR3 protein: CSVGGGHGELFF

V gene: TRBV30
CDR3 length: 13
clone size: -
J gene: TRBJ2-1
CDR3 protein: CAWSFVRGNEQFF

V gene: TRBV5-1
CDR3 length: 15
clone size: -
J gene: TRBJ2-7
CDR3 protein: CASSLGVRAVDGQYF

V gene: TRBV30
CDR3 length: 16
clone size: -
J gene: TRBJ2-2
CDR3 protein: CAWGGTRTGGGGELFF

V gene: TRBV7-9
CDR3 length: 13
clone size: -
J gene: TRBJ2-1
CDR3 protein: CASSLARETEQFF

V gene: TRBV5-6
CDR3 length: 14
clone size: -
J gene: TRBJ2-7
CDR3 protein: CASSLVGRGHEQYF

V gene: TRBV11-3
CDR3 length: 13
clone size: -
J gene: TRBJ2-1
CDR3 protein: CASSFELAGEQFF

V gene: TRBV19
CDR3 length: 14
clone size: -
J gene: TRBJ2-7
CDR3 protein: CASSSGTASYEQYF

V gene: TRBV5-1
CDR3 length: 14
clone size: -
J gene: -
CDR3 protein: CASSFRGSPYEQYF

V gene: TRBV20-1
CDR3 length: 11
clone size: -
J gene: TRBJ2-7
CDR3 protein: CSASTQPGQYF

V gene: TRBV19
CDR3 length: 15
clone size: -
J gene: TRBJ1-1
CDR3 protein: CASSIGGTGRTEAFF

V gene: TRBV29-1
CDR3 length: 13
clone size: -
J gene: TRBJ1-4
CDR3 protein: CSVEGSANEKLFF

V gene: TRBV5-6
CDR3 length: 15
clone size: -
J gene: TRBJ2-7
CDR3 protein: CASSLVVAGAYEQYF

V gene: TRBV29-1
CDR3 length: 14
clone size: once
J gene: TRBJ2-7
CDR3 protein: CSAQAGAGGNEQYF

V gene: TRBV2
CDR3 length: 14
clone size: -
J gene: TRBJ1-1
CDR3 protein: CASSQGHLNTEAFF

V gene: TRBV4-1
CDR3 length: 15
clone size: once
J gene: TRBJ1-4
CDR3 protein: CASSRTGTANEKLFF

V gene: TRBV10-2
CDR3 length: 13
clone size: -
J gene: TRBJ2-1
CDR3 protein: CASSVNTYNEQFF

V gene: TRBV7-9
CDR3 length: 12
clone size: -
J gene: TRBJ2-1
CDR3 protein: CASSRDWNEQFF

V gene: TRBV5-6
CDR3 length: 17
clone size: -
J gene: TRBJ1-1
CDR3 protein: CASSPGTPLLMNTEAFF

V gene: TRBV19
CDR3 length: 13
clone size: -
J gene: TRBJ2-3
CDR3 protein: CASSSLGADTQYF

V gene: TRBV5-5
CDR3 length: 15
clone size: few
J gene: TRBJ2-1
CDR3 protein: CASSPDSNPTNEQFF

V gene: TRBV10-2
CDR3 length: 14
clone size: -
J gene: TRBJ2-7
CDR3 protein: CASSVQGRIGEQYF

V gene: TRBV2
CDR3 length: 14
clone size: -
J gene: TRBJ2-5
CDR3 protein: CASSPGTTTETQYF

V gene: TRBV6-1
CDR3 length: 14
clone size: -
J gene: TRBJ2-1
CDR3 protein: CASSESGSYNEQFF

V gene: TRBV9
CDR3 length: 14
clone size: -
J gene: TRBJ2-1
CDR3 protein: CASSGGPAVNEQFF

V gene: TRBV27
CDR3 length: 14
clone size: -
J gene: TRBJ2-7
CDR3 protein: CASRTPGLQYEQYF

V gene: TRBV19
CDR3 length: 13
clone size: once
J gene: TRBJ1-5
CDR3 protein: CASAQAVNQPQHF

V gene: TRBV30
CDR3 length: 14
clone size: -
J gene: TRBJ2-1
CDR3 protein: CACRTDQTLNEQFF

V gene: TRBV9
CDR3 length: 15
clone size: -
J gene: TRBJ1-3
CDR3 protein: CASSAGGPLGNTIYF

V gene: TRBV14
CDR3 length: 12
clone size: -
J gene: TRBJ1-1
CDR3 protein: CASSPQNTEAFF

V gene: TRBV21-1
CDR3 length: 14
clone size: -
J gene: TRBJ1-1
CDR3 protein: CASSKTRGDTEAFF

V gene: TRBV6-1
CDR3 length: 17
clone size: -
J gene: TRBJ2-7
CDR3 protein: CASSEGLAGFGRYEQYF

V gene: TRBV2
CDR3 length: 13
clone size: -
J gene: TRBJ2-5
CDR3 protein: CASSGAGGQTQYF

V gene: TRBV2
CDR3 length: 13
clone size: -
J gene: TRBJ2-1
CDR3 protein: CASSEDNNNEQFF

V gene: TRBV19
CDR3 length: 14
clone size: -
J gene: TRBJ2-1
CDR3 protein: CASSGARLSNEQFF

V gene: TRBV30
CDR3 length: 14
clone size: -
J gene: TRBJ2-5
CDR3 protein: CAWSRGREVETQYF

V gene: TRBV28
CDR3 length: 16
clone size: -
J gene: TRBJ1-5
CDR3 protein: CASSSPRRARNQPQHF

V gene: TRBV30
CDR3 length: 15
clone size: -
J gene: TRBJ2-6
CDR3 protein: CAWSLGKAGANVLTF

V gene: TRBV28
CDR3 length: 14
clone size: -
J gene: TRBJ2-1
CDR3 protein: CASKPGLAGAEQFF

V gene: TRBV6-1
CDR3 length: 17
clone size: -
J gene: TRBJ2-7
CDR3 protein: CASSENDGTGSSYEQYF

V gene: TRBV2
CDR3 length: 15
clone size: -
J gene: TRBJ2-7
CDR3 protein: CASRGLAGGPHEQYF